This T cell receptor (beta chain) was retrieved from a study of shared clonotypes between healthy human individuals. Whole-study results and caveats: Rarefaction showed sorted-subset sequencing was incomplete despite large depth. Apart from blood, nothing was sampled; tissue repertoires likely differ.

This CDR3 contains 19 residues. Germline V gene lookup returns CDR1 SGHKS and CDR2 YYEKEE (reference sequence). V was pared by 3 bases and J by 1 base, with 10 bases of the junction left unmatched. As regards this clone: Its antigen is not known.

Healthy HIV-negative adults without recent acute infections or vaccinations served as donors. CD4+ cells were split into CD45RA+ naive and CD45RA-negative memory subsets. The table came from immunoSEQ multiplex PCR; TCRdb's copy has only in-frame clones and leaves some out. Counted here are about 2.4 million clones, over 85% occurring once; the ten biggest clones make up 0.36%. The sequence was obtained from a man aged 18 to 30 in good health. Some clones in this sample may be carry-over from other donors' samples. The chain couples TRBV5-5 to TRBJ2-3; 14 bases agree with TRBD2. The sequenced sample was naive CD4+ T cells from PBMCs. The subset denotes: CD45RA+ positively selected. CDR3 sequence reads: CASSSGLAGGRGGTDTQYF. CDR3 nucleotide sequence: TGTGCCAGCAGCTCAGGACTAGCGGGAGGACGGGGGGGCACAGATACGCAGTATTTT. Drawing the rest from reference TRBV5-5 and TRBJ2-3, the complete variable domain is DAGVTQSPTHLIKTRGQQVTLRCSPISGHKSVSWYQQVLGQGPQFIFQYYEKEERGRGNFPDRFSARQFPNYSSELNVNALLLGDSALYLCASSSGLAGGRGGTDTQYFGPGTRLTVL.